Sequencing of this T cell receptor beta chain was carried out in a study of blood T cells in healthy people across ages. This clonotype has a handful of counts. PCR was performed a second time for about 7 to 12 cycles using a sample-barcoded 5' primer and a J-beta primer mix. Each CDR3 protein is one row after TCRdb ran MiXCR on the 5' RACE reads. The sample has fewer than 900,000 distinct CDR3 sequences, 43% seen once. Healthy Russian Caucasian donors spanned ages about 6 to 90 years. Each sample provided at least 6 micrograms of extracted total RNA. V was shortened by 5 bases and J by 0 bases, with 11 bases between the two germline ends. Germline CDR1 and CDR2: LGHNT and FRNRAP. This CDR3 region has 15 residues.

The receptor was isolated from a woman aged 55-69 years in good health. The gene calls are TRBV12-5 and TRBJ1-5, with no clear D. The sequencing sample was made of blood. CDR3 protein: CASGENGGSNQPQHF. The DNA for the CDR3 is TGTGCTAGTGGTGAAAACGGTGGTAGCAATCAGCCCCAGCATTTT.